The 24 T cell receptor beta chains reported below all come from one sample, sequenced in a study of blood T cell repertoires in COVID-19. Produced via immunoSEQ multiplex PCR; TCRdb's table is partial and in-frame only. This table holds about 76,000 clones, 70% to 75% found once. Sequenced: peripheral blood. The origin of the receptors is a man aged 65 to 79 with acute or convalescent COVID-19.

The chain carries TRBV6-5 and TRBJ2-1; 8 bases are shared with TRBD2. The trim removed 6 bases at V and 6 bases at J, leaving 10 bases unmatched. The CDR3 is made up of 15 amino acids. Looked up from germline, CDR1 is MNHEY and CDR2 is SVGAGI. CDR3 protein: CASSSPRLAGNEQFF. The DNA of the CDR3 is TGTGCCAGCAGCTCGCCGCGGCTAGCGGGCAATGAGCAGTTCTTC.

The chain is built from TRBV6-5 and TRBJ2-5; TRBD2 might be the D (5 bases). CDR3 length: 12 amino acids. CDR1 MNHEY and CDR2 SVGAGI come from the germline V gene. Trimming left V 7 bases short and J 5 bases short, with 11 bases between. The CDR3 bases are TGTGCCAGCATCCAAGGCGGGGAGACCCAGTACTTC. It yields the protein CASIQGGETQYF.

This clone occurred once. V and J are TRBV11-2 and TRBJ2-2; 8 nucleotides align to TRBD2. The V and J ends lost 6 bases and 5 bases, in that order; junction bases with no gene match: 8. The CDR3 has 15 residues. The germline CDR1 and CDR2 sequences are SGHAT and FQNNGV. The CDR3: CASRAAGGWTGELFF. The CDR3 DNA sequence: TGTGCCAGCAGGGCGGCGGGAGGATGGACCGGGGAGCTGTTTTTT.

The V and J genes are TRBV28 and TRBJ2-7, with a possible D match to TRBD2 (5 bases). The CDR3 totals 14 residues. Germline V CDR1 and CDR2: MDHEN, SYDVKM. V lost 7 bases and J 1 base, leaving 14 bases between the germline ends. The CDR3 DNA is TGTGCCAGCATCCTTGGACTCGATTCCTACGAGCAGTACTTC. It translates to CASILGLDSYEQYF.

This clone was detected only a few times. V and J are TRBV27 and TRBJ2-1; maybe TRBD2 (5 bases). The V end was cut by 1 base, the J end by 2 bases, with 15 bases between. The CDR3 contains 17 residues. CDR1 and CDR2 from the germline V gene are MNHEY and SMNVEV (reference sequence). The CDR3 is CASSLYVASRTYNEQFF. CDR3 sequence (DNA): TGTGCCAGCAGTTTATATGTAGCTAGCCGAACCTACAATGAGCAGTTCTTC.

This chain uses TRBV27 with TRBJ2-3, with D hard to call. The germline gives CDR1 MNHEY, CDR2 SMNVEV (reference sequence). The CDR3 spans 14 residues. V gave up 0 bases and J gave up 0 bases, with 4 bases separating them. CDR3 nucleotide sequence: TGTGCCAGCAGTTTATCGGCTAGCACAGATACGCAGTATTTT. This encodes CASSLSASTDTQYF.

This clone was picked up one time. The rearrangement joins TRBV5-1 to TRBJ2-7; TRBD1 agrees at 8 bases. Trimming removed 2 bases from V and 2 bases from J; junction bases left unmatched: 3. This CDR3 has 14 residues. Germline CDR1 reads SGHRS; CDR2 reads YFSETQ. Here the CDR3 reads CASSLQGGAYEQYF. The CDR3 bases are TGCGCCAGCAGCTTACAGGGGGGAGCCTACGAGCAGTACTTC.

The V and J genes are TRBV7-2 and TRBJ2-7; 9 bases agree with TRBD2. This CDR3 spans 14 amino acids. The germline V gene has CDR1 SGHTA and CDR2 FQGNSA. After removal of 5 bases from V and 3 bases from J, the junction contained 5 bases not matched to a gene. Here the CDR3 reads CASSQTSGLYEQYF. The CDR3 DNA sequence: TGTGCCAGCAGCCAGACTAGCGGTCTCTACGAGCAGTACTTC. The full variable domain, rest sourced from reference TRBV7-2 and TRBJ2-7, is GAGVSQSPSNKVTEKGKDVELRCDPISGHTALYWYRQSLGQGLEFLIYFQGNSAPDKSGLPSDRFSAERTGGSVSTLTIQRTQQEDSAVYLCASSQTSGLYEQYFGPGTRLTVT.

This clone appeared a few times. V usage is TRBV27 and J usage is TRBJ1-5; 10 bases map to TRBD1. The V and J ends lost 6 bases and 1 base, in that order; junction bases with no gene match: 9. Germline V lookup: CDR1 MNHEY, CDR2 SMNVEV (reference sequence). This CDR3 has 17 amino acids. The CDR3 region is CASRSGQGVRSNQPQHF. CDR3 DNA: TGTGCCAGCAGATCTGGACAGGGGGTAAGGAGCAATCAGCCCCAGCATTTT.

The genes are TRBV28 and TRBJ2-5; D is uncertain. V was clipped by 8 bases and J by 4 bases, with 11 bases between them. Per the germline V gene, CDR1 is MDHEN and CDR2 is SYDVKM. CDR3 length: 12 amino acids. The CDR3 bases are TGTGCCAGCCGAGTTGGCGGAGAGACCCAGTACTTC. It translates to CASRVGGETQYF.

This rearrangement joins TRBV6-6 to TRBJ2-3; TRBD2 matches 9 bases. Germline assignment: CDR1 MNHNY and CDR2 SVGAGI (reference sequence). The CDR3 has 16 amino acids. Trimming cost V 2 bases and J 1 base; bases outside gene matches: 4. The CDR3 DNA reads as TGTGCCAGCAGTTACCAGACTAGCGGAGGCACAGATACGCAGTATTTT. This gives the protein CASSYQTSGGTDTQYF.

The chain has TRBV29-1 and TRBJ1-2; the match to TRBD1 covers 9 bases. Germline V gene data show CDR1 as SQVTM and CDR2 as ANQGSEA. This CDR3 region has 13 residues. V lost 6 bases and J lost 5; bases outside the gene matches: 7. The CDR3: CSVNGQGTYGYTF. The DNA of the CDR3 is TGCAGCGTCAACGGACAGGGGACGTATGGCTACACCTTC.

V is TRBV25-1 and J is TRBJ2-1, with D perhaps matching TRBD1 (5 bases). Germline CDR1 and CDR2: MGHDK and SYGVNS. Deletions cut 6 bases from V and 5 bases from J, with 20 bases between. The CDR3 loop spans 16 amino acids. CDR3 nucleotide sequence: TGTGCCAGCAGCCCACTGAGGACAACCCCTAACAATGAGCAGTTCTTC. Translated: CASSPLRTTPNNEQFF.

This chain joins TRBV19 and TRBJ2-2; no definite D call. Trimming took off 8 bases at V and 0 bases at J, with 7 bases between the two ends. The CDR3 has 13 residues. CDR1 is LNHDA, CDR2 SQIVND, per germline (reference sequence). The CDR3 is CASLFPNTGELFF. For the CDR3, the DNA is TGTGCCAGTCTCTTCCCGAACACCGGGGAGCTGTTTTTT.

The rearrangement links TRBV7-2 to TRBJ1-6; D might be TRBD1 (5 bases). The germline CDR1 and CDR2 sequences are SGHTA and FQGNSA. V was pared by 5 bases and J by 6 bases, with 20 bases between. The CDR3 consists of 17 residues. The CDR3 spells CASSLGAVQGGNSPLHF. Here the CDR3 DNA reads TGTGCCAGCAGCCTAGGAGCCGTGCAGGGAGGTAATTCACCCCTCCACTTT.

This rearrangement joins TRBV4-1 to TRBJ2-7, with no clear D. Germline CDR1 and CDR2: MGHRA and YSYEKL. Trimming took 0 bases from V and 4 from J, leaving 13 bases between them. The CDR3 extends over 15 amino acids. DNA for the CDR3: TGCGCCAGCAGCCAAGACCCCGGTGTGGTATACGAGCAGTACTTC. Translation: CASSQDPGVVYEQYF.

The chain uses TRBV19 and TRBJ1-4; a weak D match, TRBD1 (5 bases). Germline CDR1 and CDR2: LNHDA and SQIVND (reference sequence). The CDR3 has 15 amino acids. The V end lost 2 bases, the J end lost 0 bases, and 7 bases lay between the germline ends. The DNA for the CDR3 is TGTGCCAGTAGTATACGGACATCAACTAATGAAAAACTGTTTTTT. Protein product: CASSIRTSTNEKLFF.

The J gene is TRBJ1-1, the V gene TRBV18; weak D call: TRBD1 (5 bases). Germline assignment: CDR1 KGHSH and CDR2 LQKENI. Trimming left V 4 bases short and J 3 bases short, with 9 bases between. The CDR3 extends over 13 amino acids. CDR3 loop: CASSRGGHTEAFF. CDR3 sequence (DNA): TGTGCCAGCTCACGGGGCGGACACACTGAAGCTTTCTTT.

V is TRBV4-1 and J is TRBJ1-2; 10 positions agree with TRBD1. The V and J ends lost 1 base and 6 bases, in that order; junction bases with no gene match: 8. This CDR3 has 16 amino acids. Per the germline V gene, CDR1 is MGHRA and CDR2 is YSYEKL. CDR3 sequence (DNA): TGCGCCAGCAGCCAAGCCGGGACAGGGGCGGTTGATGGCTACACCTTC. Amino acid sequence: CASSQAGTGAVDGYTF.

This clone was detected a few times. The V call is TRBV6-6, the J call TRBJ2-7; the D gene is possibly TRBD2 (6 bases). This CDR3 has 14 amino acids. V dropped 4 bases and J dropped 0 bases, with 10 bases sitting between them. The germline gives CDR1 MNHNY, CDR2 SVGAGI (reference sequence). The CDR3, as DNA: TGTGCCAGCAGTTCCGACGGGAGCTCCTACGAGCAGTACTTC. Translated, it gives CASSSDGSSYEQYF.

The chain recombines TRBV28 with TRBJ2-7; the D gene is possibly TRBD2 (5 bases). Trimming pared 2 bases from V and 7 bases from J, leaving 15 bases between. Looked up from germline, CDR1 is MDHEN and CDR2 is SYDVKM. This CDR3 contains 14 residues. The CDR3 DNA sequence: TGTGCCAGCAGTTTACCTTCGGGATCTGGGGAGCAGTACTTC. Translated, it gives CASSLPSGSGEQYF.

This chain joins TRBV7-9 and TRBJ2-2, with TRBD2 matching over 7 bases. This CDR3 region has 14 residues. Germline V lookup: CDR1 SEHNR, CDR2 FQNEAQ (reference sequence). Trimming removed 7 bases from V and 7 bases from J; junction bases left unmatched: 9. CDR3 DNA: TGTGCCAGCATGGCGGGAGTTTTCAGCGGGGAGCTGTTTTTT. Translation gives CASMAGVFSGELFF. Using reference TRBV7-9 and TRBJ2-2 for the parts outside the CDR3, the full variable domain is DTGVSQNPRHKITKRGQNVTFRCDPISEHNRLYWYRQTLGQGPEFLTYFQNEAQLEKSRLLSDRFSAERPKGSFSTLEIQRTEQGDSAMYLCASMAGVFSGELFFGEGSRLTVL.

Many counts were recorded for this clone. The chain combines TRBV27 with TRBJ1-2; a weak D match, TRBD1 (5 bases). V shed 2 bases and J shed 0 bases, with 10 bases lying between them. Germline V gives CDR1 MNHEY, CDR2 SMNVEV (reference sequence). This CDR3 region has 15 residues. The CDR3: CASSLQGYSNYGYTF. Written as DNA, the CDR3 is TGTGCCAGCAGTTTACAGGGATATTCTAACTATGGCTACACCTTC.

The V and J genes are TRBV5-1 and TRBJ2-5, with 9 bases aligning to TRBD2. The CDR3 has 17 residues. Trimming removed 0 bases from V and 0 bases from J; junction bases left unmatched: 6. Germline V gene data show CDR1 as SGHRS and CDR2 as YFSETQ. The CDR3 region is CASSLAPSSGNQETQYF. The CDR3 DNA follows: TGCGCCAGCAGCTTGGCCCCCTCTAGCGGGAACCAAGAGACCCAGTACTTC.